The 27 T cell receptor beta chains below come from one sample, sequenced in a study of blood T cell repertoires in COVID-19. The repertoire was sequenced with immunoSEQ multiplex PCR; TCRdb's copy has only in-frame clones and lacks some. The sample shows roughly 450,000 clones, around 91% of them seen only once. Sequenced material: PBMCs or T cells enriched from blood (not recorded which). Receptors were obtained from a man younger than 35 who had recovered from COVID-19.

This chain uses TRBV7-2 with TRBJ1-5, with a tentative D call TRBD1 (5 bases). V was clipped by 2 bases and J by 7 bases, with 15 bases between them. CDR1 is SGHTA, CDR2 FQGNSA, per germline. This CDR3 is 15 amino acids long. CDR3 DNA sequence: TGTGCCAGCAGCTTAAGGGAAGGGGTGGGGCAGCCCCAGCATTTT. Its translation: CASSLREGVGQPQHF.

The chain has TRBV6-5 and TRBJ1-3, with unresolved D. Germline CDR1 is MNHEY and CDR2 is SVGAGI. The CDR3 extends over 15 amino acids. Trimming shortened V by 0 bases and J by 0 bases, and 6 bases separated the two germline ends. CDR3 nucleotides: TGTGCCAGCAGTTACTCGCCTAGCTCTGGAAACACCATATATTTT. Its protein product is CASSYSPSSGNTIYF.

V and J are TRBV7-9 and TRBJ2-5, with 8 positions matching TRBD2. The V and J ends lost 3 bases and 3 bases, in that order; junction bases with no gene match: 3. CDR1 and CDR2 (germline): SEHNR, FQNEAQ (reference sequence). This CDR3 is 14 amino acids long. CDR3 DNA: TGTGCCAGCAGCTTCCTTAGCGGGAAAGAGACCCAGTACTTC. Translating it yields CASSFLSGKETQYF.

The chain joins TRBV10-3 to TRBJ2-7; D is unclear. Trimming cost V 0 bases and J 2 bases, with 11 bases left between them. This CDR3 comprises 15 residues. Germline V gives CDR1 ENHRY, CDR2 SYGVKD. In DNA, the CDR3 is TGTGCCATCAGTGAGTCCTACCGAGACACCTACGAGCAGTACTTC. Protein sequence: CAISESYRDTYEQYF.

The chain recombines TRBV10-3 with TRBJ1-3, with unresolved D. Germline CDR1 reads ENHRY; CDR2 reads SYGVKD. The length of the CDR3 is 12 residues. V lost 10 bases to trimming and J lost 3 bases, with 10 bases between them. The CDR3 protein is CASSSGGNTIYF. Written as DNA, the CDR3 is TGTGCCAGCTCTTCGGGTGGAAACACCATATATTTT.

This chain links TRBV10-2 with TRBJ1-1, with no clear D. Germline V gene sequence: CDR1 WSHSY, CDR2 SAAADI. The length of the CDR3 is 13 residues. Trimming removed 2 bases at V and 2 bases at J, with 6 bases between. CDR3 sequence (DNA): TGCGCCAGCAGTGAGGCCAGTAACACTGAAGCTTTCTTT. As protein: CASSEASNTEAFF.

The chain employs TRBV6-5 and TRBJ2-7; 10 positions match TRBD1. The V segment lost 4 bases and the J segment 5 bases; nucleotides outside the gene matches: 8. The CDR3 extends over 15 amino acids. Germline V lookup: CDR1 MNHEY, CDR2 SVGAGI. CDR3 in amino acids: CASSFNRDRGHEQYF. The CDR3 DNA sequence: TGTGCCAGCAGTTTCAACCGGGACAGGGGCCACGAGCAGTACTTC.

This sequence joins TRBV12-3 or TRBV12-4 and TRBJ1-6; D is unclear. The V and J ends lost 4 bases and 13 bases respectively, with 14 bases between them. This CDR3 has 13 residues. The CDR3 loop reads CASSSDGGFPLHF. The CDR3 coding sequence is TGTGCCAGCAGTTCCGACGGAGGGTTTCCCCTCCACTTT.

The V gene is TRBV19, the J gene TRBJ1-5, with D unresolved. The CDR3 loop spans 15 amino acids. With 1 base removed from V and 1 base from J, the gap between germline ends came to 8 bases. CDR1 LNHDA and CDR2 SQIVND come from the germline V gene (reference sequence). The CDR3 sequence: CASSIGPISNQPQHF. The CDR3 nucleotides read TGTGCCAGTAGTATAGGGCCAATCAGCAATCAGCCCCAGCATTTT. The full variable domain, its missing parts supplied by reference TRBV19 and TRBJ1-5, is DGGITQSPKYLFRKEGQNVTLSCEQNLNHDAMYWYRQDPGQGLRLIYYSQIVNDFQKGDIAEGYSVSREKKESFPLTVTSAQKNPTAFYLCASSIGPISNQPQHFGDGTRLSIL.

The genes are TRBV11-2 and TRBJ1-1; 8 bases line up with TRBD1. Germline values: CDR1 SGHAT, CDR2 FQNNGV. Trimming at V came to 5 bases and at J to 1 base, leaving 9 bases not matched to a gene. The CDR3 spans 16 residues. The CDR3 is CASSPAGQGKNTEAFF. The CDR3 region has the DNA TGTGCCAGCAGCCCCGCAGGACAGGGCAAGAACACTGAAGCTTTCTTT.

The genes are TRBV11-2 and TRBJ2-7, with 12 bases identical to TRBD2. The CDR3 length is 17 residues. Losses at the gene ends were 2 bases for V and 1 base for J; bases not matched to a gene: 6. Germline V gives CDR1 SGHAT, CDR2 FQNNGV. As DNA, the CDR3 is TGTGCCAGCAGCTTAAGCCTAGCGGGAGGGAAGTCCTACGAGCAGTACTTC. Translating it yields CASSLSLAGGKSYEQYF.

In the case of this clone: Other DNA sequences in this specimen translate into the identical CDR3. The rearrangement uses TRBV18 and TRBJ2-5, with TRBD1 matching over 7 bases. The V and J ends lost 1 base and 5 bases, in that order; junction bases with no gene match: 1. CDR1 and CDR2 from the germline V gene are KGHSH and LQKENI. This CDR3 has 13 residues. The CDR3 DNA sequence: TGTGCCAGCTCACCACGAGGGGGCGAGACCCAGTACTTC. Its translation: CASSPRGGETQYF.

This clone occurred once. CDR3 DNA sequence: TGTGCCAGCAGCGCCCGTTGGACAGGGGAAAAATTAGGAGATACGCAGTATTTT. Translated, it gives CASSARWTGEKLGDTQYF. V is TRBV7-8 and J is TRBJ2-3; TRBD1 aligns across 9 bases. The CDR3 is 18 residues long. J lost 5 bases, V lost 5 bases, and 17 bases had no gene match. Germline V gene data show CDR1 as SGHVS and CDR2 as FQNEAQ.

The chain is built from TRBV7-9 and TRBJ1-3; a weak D match, TRBD1 (6 bases). The germline V gene has CDR1 SEHNR and CDR2 FQNEAQ (reference sequence). V shed 7 bases and J shed 6 bases, with 16 bases lying between them. This CDR3 spans 14 amino acids. Here the CDR3 reads CASMNRDMTNTIYF. The CDR3 DNA reads TGTGCCAGCATGAACCGGGACATGACAAACACCATATATTTT.

The chain carries TRBV24-1 and TRBJ1-5, with D perhaps matching TRBD1 (6 bases). V lost 6 bases and J 5 bases, leaving 10 bases between the germline ends. CDR3 length: 13 amino acids. Germline assignment: CDR1 KGHDR and CDR2 SFDVKD. The CDR3 is CATSSDRYQPQHF. DNA of the CDR3: TGTGCCACCAGTAGCGACAGGTATCAGCCCCAGCATTTT.

This clone was seen a single time. This chain links TRBV3-1 (or the pseudogene TRBV3-2) with TRBJ2-2; D ambiguous. This CDR3 comprises 16 residues. Trimming stripped 4 bases from V and 7 bases from J, with 19 bases between. The V gene's germline CDR1 is LGHDT and CDR2 YNNKEL (reference sequence). The DNA for the CDR3 is TGTGCCAGCAGCCTATTCCCGTCCCGGGTGGGCGGGGAGCTGTTTTTT. It is translated as CASSLFPSRVGGELFF.

This clone was picked up a small number of times. The chain employs TRBV3-1 (or the pseudogene TRBV3-2) and TRBJ1-5; D is undetermined. The CDR3 spans 15 residues. Germline V CDR1 and CDR2: LGHDT, YNNKEL (reference sequence). V lost 1 base and J lost 3, with 10 bases in between. This chain's CDR3 is CASSQVSGANQPQHF. Written as DNA, the CDR3 is TGTGCCAGCAGCCAAGTAAGCGGAGCCAATCAGCCCCAGCATTTT.

This chain connects TRBV28 to TRBJ2-4; 10 nucleotides match TRBD2. The CDR3 is made up of 15 amino acids. The V gene end was trimmed by 5 bases and the J gene end by 4 bases; junction bases not matched to a gene: 5. CDR1 is MDHEN, CDR2 SYDVKM, per germline. The CDR3 here is CASSSGRAEKNIQYF. DNA for the CDR3: TGTGCCAGCAGTAGCGGGAGGGCCGAGAAAAACATTCAGTACTTC.

This chain joins TRBV3-1 (or the pseudogene TRBV3-2) and TRBJ2-3; 8 bases line up with TRBD2. Per germline, CDR1 LGHDT and CDR2 YNNKEL (reference sequence). The V segment lost 5 bases and the J segment 1 base; nucleotides outside the gene matches: 14. This CDR3 is 18 amino acids long. The CDR3 loop is CASSSRWVGLAGTDTQYF. The CDR3 coding sequence is TGTGCCAGCAGCTCAAGATGGGTAGGACTAGCAGGCACAGATACGCAGTATTTT.

The chain is built from TRBV19 and TRBJ1-2; 8 positions match TRBD1. The V gene end was trimmed by 7 bases and the J gene end by 4 bases; junction bases not matched to a gene: 8. Germline V gene sequence: CDR1 LNHDA, CDR2 SQIVND (reference sequence). CDR3 size: 14 residues. The CDR3 is CASTPQGASYGYTF. CDR3 DNA: TGTGCCAGTACCCCTCAGGGGGCAAGCTATGGCTACACCTTC.

The genes are TRBV7-8 and TRBJ2-3, with D maybe TRBD2 (6 bases). The V gene's germline CDR1 is SGHVS and CDR2 FQNEAQ. The CDR3 consists of 16 residues. Trimming removed 4 bases from V and 0 bases from J, with 14 bases in between. CDR3 sequence (DNA): TGTGCCAGCAGCTGGGGACTTGATACTAGCACAGATACGCAGTATTTT. It translates to CASSWGLDTSTDTQYF. Full variable domain (rest looked up from reference TRBV7-8 and TRBJ2-3): GAGVSQSPRYKVAKRGQDVALRCDPISGHVSLFWYQQALGQGPEFLTYFQNEAQLDKSGLPSDRFFAERPEGSVSTLKIQRTQQEDSAVYLCASSWGLDTSTDTQYFGPGTRLTVL.

This clone has a single count. The chain carries TRBV5-1 and TRBJ2-7; D might be TRBD2 (5 bases). Germline-derived CDR1 and CDR2 are SGHRS and YFSETQ. This CDR3 is built from 15 residues. V lost 0 bases and J lost 0, with 10 bases in between. The CDR3 bases are TGCGCCAGCAGCTTGGGGTTTGCGGGCTCCTACGAGCAGTACTTC. Translated: CASSLGFAGSYEQYF.

CDR3 region: CASSLGPGGVETQYF. CDR3 DNA sequence: TGCGCCAGCAGCTTGGGACCGGGAGGGGTGGAGACCCAGTACTTC. This chain joins TRBV5-1 and TRBJ2-5; TRBD2 agrees at 8 bases. This CDR3 is 15 amino acids long. Germline CDR1 SGHRS, CDR2 YFSETQ. Losses at the gene ends were 0 bases for V and 5 bases for J; bases not matched to a gene: 6.

V usage is TRBV27 and J usage is TRBJ2-1, with 11 bases that match TRBD1. Losses at the gene ends were 4 bases for V and 6 bases for J; bases not matched to a gene: 2. Germline CDR1 MNHEY, CDR2 SMNVEV (reference sequence). The CDR3 contains 14 residues. CDR3 sequence (DNA): TGTGCCAGCAGTTGGGGGACAGGGGGCAATGAGCAGTTCTTC. Its protein is CASSWGTGGNEQFF.

The rearrangement uses TRBV5-4 and TRBJ1-1; no reliable D call. This CDR3 contains 15 residues. Looked up from germline, CDR1 is SGHNT and CDR2 is YYREEE (reference sequence). Trimming stripped 1 base from V and 3 bases from J, with 13 bases between. CDR3 in DNA: TGTGCCAGCAGCTTGATGCGGGGTTCGTACACTGAAGCTTTCTTT. Translating gives CASSLMRGSYTEAFF.

The rearrangement joins TRBV28 to TRBJ2-1; D might be TRBD2 (7 bases). CDR1 is MDHEN and CDR2 is SYDVKM in the germline V gene. V shed 7 bases and J shed 2 bases, with 15 bases lying between them. This CDR3 has 15 amino acids. This CDR3 is CASTPGGAAYNEQFF. In DNA form, the CDR3 reads TGTGCCAGCACCCCGGGGGGCGCAGCCTACAATGAGCAGTTCTTC.

The rearrangement joins TRBV30 to TRBJ1-1, with D possibly being TRBD1 (5 bases). The V end lost 5 bases, the J end lost 0 bases, and 7 bases lay between the germline ends. Germline-derived CDR1 and CDR2 are GTSNPN and SVGIG (reference sequence). The CDR3 extends over 12 amino acids. The CDR3 sequence: CAWDRVNTEAFF. CDR3 coding DNA: TGTGCCTGGGACAGAGTGAACACTGAAGCTTTCTTT.